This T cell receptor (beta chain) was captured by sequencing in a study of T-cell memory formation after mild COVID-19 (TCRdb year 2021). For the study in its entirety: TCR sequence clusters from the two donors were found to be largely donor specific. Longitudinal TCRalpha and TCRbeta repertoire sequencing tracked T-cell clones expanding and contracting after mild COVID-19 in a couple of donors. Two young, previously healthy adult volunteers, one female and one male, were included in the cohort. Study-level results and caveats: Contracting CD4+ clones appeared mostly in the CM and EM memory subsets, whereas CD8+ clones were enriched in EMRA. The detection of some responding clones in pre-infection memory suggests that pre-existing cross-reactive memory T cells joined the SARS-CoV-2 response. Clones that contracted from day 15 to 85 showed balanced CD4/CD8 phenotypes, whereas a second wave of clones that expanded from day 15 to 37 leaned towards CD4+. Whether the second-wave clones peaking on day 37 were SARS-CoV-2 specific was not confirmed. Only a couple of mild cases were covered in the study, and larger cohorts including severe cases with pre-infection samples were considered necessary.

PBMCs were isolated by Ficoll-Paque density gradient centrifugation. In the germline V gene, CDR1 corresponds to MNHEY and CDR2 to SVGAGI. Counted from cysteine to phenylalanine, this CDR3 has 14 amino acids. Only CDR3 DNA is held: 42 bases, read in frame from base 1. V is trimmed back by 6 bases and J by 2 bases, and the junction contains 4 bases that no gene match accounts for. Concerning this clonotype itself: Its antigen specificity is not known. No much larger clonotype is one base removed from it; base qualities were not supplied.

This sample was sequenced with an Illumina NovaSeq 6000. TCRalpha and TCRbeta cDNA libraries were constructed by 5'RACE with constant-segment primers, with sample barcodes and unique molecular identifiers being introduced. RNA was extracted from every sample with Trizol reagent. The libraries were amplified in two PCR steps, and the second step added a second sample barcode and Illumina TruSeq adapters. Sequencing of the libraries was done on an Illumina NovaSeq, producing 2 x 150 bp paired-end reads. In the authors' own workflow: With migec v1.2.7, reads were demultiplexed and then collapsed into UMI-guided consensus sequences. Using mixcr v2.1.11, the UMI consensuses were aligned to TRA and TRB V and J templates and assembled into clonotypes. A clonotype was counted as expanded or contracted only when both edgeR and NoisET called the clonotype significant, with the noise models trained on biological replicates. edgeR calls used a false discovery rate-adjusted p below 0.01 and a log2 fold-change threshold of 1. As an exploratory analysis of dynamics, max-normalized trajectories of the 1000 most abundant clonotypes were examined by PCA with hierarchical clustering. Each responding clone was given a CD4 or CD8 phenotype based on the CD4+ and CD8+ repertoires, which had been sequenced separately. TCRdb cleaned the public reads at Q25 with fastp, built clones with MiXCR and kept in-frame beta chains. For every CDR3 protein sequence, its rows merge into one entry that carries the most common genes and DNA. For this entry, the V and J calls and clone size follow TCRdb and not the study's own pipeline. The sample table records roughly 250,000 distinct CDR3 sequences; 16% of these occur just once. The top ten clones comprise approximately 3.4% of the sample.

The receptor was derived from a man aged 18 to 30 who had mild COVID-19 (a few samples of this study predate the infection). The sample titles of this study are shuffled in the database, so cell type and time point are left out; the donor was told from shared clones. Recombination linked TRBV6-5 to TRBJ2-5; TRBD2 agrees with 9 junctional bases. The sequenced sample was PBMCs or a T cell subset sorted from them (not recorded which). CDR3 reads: CASSRLAAQETQYF. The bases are TGTGCCAGCAGCAGACTAGCGGCACAAGAGACCCAGTACTTC.